Included here is one TCR beta chain sequence, with context. Its antigen is as yet unknown. This CDR3 has 13 amino acids. V was cut by 5 bases and J by 5 bases, with 11 bases left in between. CDR1 and CDR2 from the germline V gene are SGHTA and FQGNSA. Primers for the PCR totalled 60 Vbeta and 13 Jbeta. In the study's own analysis: In a later analysis, of 80 million or so unique beta chains, roughly 10 million appeared in at least two donors. The method was immunoSEQ multiplex PCR; TCRdb's version includes in-frame clones alone and lacks a portion of them. Clone size and V and J calls were adopted from that table, with D and trimming inferred from the DNA. The sample has tens of thousands of clones. The data belong to a study of cytomegalovirus exposure and HLA in healthy donors. Study results and limitations: The authors excluded some V segments, including TRBV6-2 and TRBV6-3, as indistinguishable.

The chain employs TRBV7-2 and TRBJ2-3; maybe TRBD1 (6 bases). This sequence originates from a woman aged 25 to 39 in good health and CMV-seronegative. The specimen sequenced was PBMCs. CDR3 nucleotide sequence: TGTGCCAGCAGCGAAAACAGGGTAGATACGCAGTATTTT. Amino acid sequence: CASSENRVDTQYF.